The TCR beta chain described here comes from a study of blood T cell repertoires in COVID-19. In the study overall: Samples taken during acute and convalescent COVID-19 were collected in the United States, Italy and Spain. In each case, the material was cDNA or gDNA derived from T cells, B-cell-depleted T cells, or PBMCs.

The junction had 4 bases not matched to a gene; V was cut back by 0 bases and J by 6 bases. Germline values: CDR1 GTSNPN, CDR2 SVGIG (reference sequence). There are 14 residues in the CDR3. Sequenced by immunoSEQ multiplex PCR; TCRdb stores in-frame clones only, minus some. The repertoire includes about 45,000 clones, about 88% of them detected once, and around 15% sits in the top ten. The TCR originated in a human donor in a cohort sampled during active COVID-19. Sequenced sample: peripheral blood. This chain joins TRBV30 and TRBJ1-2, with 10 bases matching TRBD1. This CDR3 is CAWSVDGQGDGYTF. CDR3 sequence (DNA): TGTGCCTGGAGTGTAGACGGACAGGGGGATGGCTACACCTTC.